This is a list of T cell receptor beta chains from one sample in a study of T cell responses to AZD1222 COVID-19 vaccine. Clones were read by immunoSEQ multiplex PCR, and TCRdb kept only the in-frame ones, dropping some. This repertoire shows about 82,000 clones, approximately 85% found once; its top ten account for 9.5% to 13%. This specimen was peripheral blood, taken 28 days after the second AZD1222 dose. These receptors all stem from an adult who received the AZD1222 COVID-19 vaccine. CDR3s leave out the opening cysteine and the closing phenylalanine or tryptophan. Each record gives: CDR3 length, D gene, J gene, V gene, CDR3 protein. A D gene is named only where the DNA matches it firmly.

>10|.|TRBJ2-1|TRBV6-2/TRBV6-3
ASSSLGDEQF
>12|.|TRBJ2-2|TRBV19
ASKVRQNTGELF
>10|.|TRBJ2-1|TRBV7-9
ASSRAEDLQF
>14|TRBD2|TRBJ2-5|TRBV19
ASSMTSGIREETQY
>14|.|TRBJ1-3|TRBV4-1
ASSQDRTGTGNTIY
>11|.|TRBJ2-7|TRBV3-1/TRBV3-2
ASSQDRAYEQY
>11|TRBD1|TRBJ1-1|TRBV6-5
ASTNRGQTEAF
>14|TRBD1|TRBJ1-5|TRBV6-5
ASSSTGGYSNQPQH
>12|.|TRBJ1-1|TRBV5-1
ASSLQVVNTEAF
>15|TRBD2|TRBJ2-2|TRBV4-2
ASSPSGLAGGPGELF
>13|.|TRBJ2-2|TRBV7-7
ASSPSQGSTGELF
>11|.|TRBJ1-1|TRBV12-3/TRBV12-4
ASSKQGPPEAF